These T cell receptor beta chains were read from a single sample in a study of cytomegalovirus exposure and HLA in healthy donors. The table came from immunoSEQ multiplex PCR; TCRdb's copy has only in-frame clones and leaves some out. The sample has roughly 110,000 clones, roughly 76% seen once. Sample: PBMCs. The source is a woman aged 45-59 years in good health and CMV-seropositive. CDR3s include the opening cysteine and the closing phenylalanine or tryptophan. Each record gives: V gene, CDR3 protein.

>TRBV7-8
CASSLVRWVATSPADTQYF
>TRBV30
CAWSNTRGSTEAFF
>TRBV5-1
CASSFLPSYNEQFF
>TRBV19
CASIQVGHNNEQFF
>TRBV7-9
CASSFGQVGQPQHF
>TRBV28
CASRAPGPAGRAFF
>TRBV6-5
CASSFGLAGETQYF
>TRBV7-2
CASSLNLGANSPLHF
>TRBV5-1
CASSSPTGPPTYNEQFF
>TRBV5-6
CASRPGHLTTDTQYF
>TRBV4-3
CASSQGTGNNQPQHF
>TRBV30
CAWEKRAGGRDEQFF
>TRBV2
CASRLSGYEQYF
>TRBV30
CAWSVTPWGDSEAFF
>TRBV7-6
CASSSSGGRSYEQYF
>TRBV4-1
CASSQIPGARANYGYTF
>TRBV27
CASRPTPQRSYNSPLHF
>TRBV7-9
CASSPLYRGRTTEAFF
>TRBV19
CASRDRGSPYEQYF
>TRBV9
CASSVATGANTGELFF
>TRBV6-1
CASKARVDHQPQHF
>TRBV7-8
CASSLLTSRGVPYEQYF
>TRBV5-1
CASSLVDGFGAFF
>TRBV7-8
CASSYTKNQPQHF
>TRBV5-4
CASSLGGTYEQYF
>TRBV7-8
CASSPLRLGAQPQHF